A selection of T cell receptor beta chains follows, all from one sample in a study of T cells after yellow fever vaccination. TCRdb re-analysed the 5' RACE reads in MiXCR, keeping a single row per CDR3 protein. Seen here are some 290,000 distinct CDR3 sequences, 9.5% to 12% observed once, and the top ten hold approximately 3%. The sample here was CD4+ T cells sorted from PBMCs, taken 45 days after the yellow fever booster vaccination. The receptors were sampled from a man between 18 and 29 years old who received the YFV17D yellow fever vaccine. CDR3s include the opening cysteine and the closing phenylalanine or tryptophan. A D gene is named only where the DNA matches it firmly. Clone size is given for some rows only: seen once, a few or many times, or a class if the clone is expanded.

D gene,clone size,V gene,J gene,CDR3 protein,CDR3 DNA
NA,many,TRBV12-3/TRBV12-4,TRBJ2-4,CASTFTGNIQYF,TGTGCCAGCACTTTTACAGGAAACATTCAGTACTTC
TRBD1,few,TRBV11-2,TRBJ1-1,CASSLGTGLDSEAFF,TGTGCCAGCAGCTTAGGGACAGGGTTGGATTCTGAAGCTTTCTTT
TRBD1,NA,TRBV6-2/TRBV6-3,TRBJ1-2,CASTNGGGSYGYTF,TGTGCCAGCACCAACGGAGGGGGCAGCTATGGCTACACCTTC
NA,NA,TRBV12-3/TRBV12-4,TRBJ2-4,CASRMVGDKNIQYF,TGTGCCAGCAGAATGGTGGGAGACAAAAACATTCAGTACTTC
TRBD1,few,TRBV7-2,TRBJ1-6,CASSLALGQGYSPLHF,TGTGCCAGCAGCTTAGCCCTGGGACAGGGGTATTCACCCCTCCACTTT
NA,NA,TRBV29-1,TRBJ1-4,CSAAYEGGEKLFF,TGCAGCGCCGCATACGAGGGGGGGGAAAAACTGTTTTTT
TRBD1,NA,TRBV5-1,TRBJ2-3,CASSTGGITDTQYF,TGCGCCAGCAGCACAGGGGGCATCACAGATACGCAGTATTTT
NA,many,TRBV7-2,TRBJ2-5,CASSFVTGKETQYF,TGTGCCAGCAGCTTTGTTACGGGAAAGGAGACCCAGTACTTC
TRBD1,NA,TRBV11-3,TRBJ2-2,CASSDRDSLSGELFF,TGTGCCAGCAGCGACCGGGACAGTCTCTCCGGGGAGCTGTTTTTT
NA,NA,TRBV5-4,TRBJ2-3,CASSLSGGLNTDTQYF,TGTGCCAGCAGCTTATCCGGGGGGCTCAACACAGATACGCAGTATTTT
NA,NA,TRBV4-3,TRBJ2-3,CASSPLGGGDTQYF,TGCGCCAGCAGCCCCCTGGGGGGAGGAGATACGCAGTATTTT
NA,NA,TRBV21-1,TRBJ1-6,CASSIGGWDSPLHF,TGTGCCAGCAGCATCGGGGGTTGGGATTCACCCCTCCACTTT
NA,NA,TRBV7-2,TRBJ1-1,CASSSGWRAGEAFF,TGTGCCAGCAGCTCCGGGTGGAGGGCGGGTGAAGCTTTCTTT
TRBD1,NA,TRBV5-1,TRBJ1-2,CASSPDRGGYTF,TGCGCCAGCAGCCCGGACAGGGGTGGTTACACCTTC
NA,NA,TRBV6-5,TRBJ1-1,CASSSKLESPTSEAFF,TGTGCCAGCAGTTCGAAATTGGAATCCCCAACATCCGAAGCTTTCTTT
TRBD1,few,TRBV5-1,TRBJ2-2,CASSLDRQGATGELFF,TGCGCCAGCAGCTTGGATCGACAGGGGGCCACCGGGGAGCTGTTTTTT
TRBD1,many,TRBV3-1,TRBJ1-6,CASSRQGVDSPLHF,TGTGCCAGCAGCCGACAGGGGGTAGATTCACCCCTCCACTTT
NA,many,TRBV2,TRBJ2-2,CASSVRRNTGELFF,TGTGCCAGCAGTGTGAGACGGAACACCGGGGAGCTGTTTTTT
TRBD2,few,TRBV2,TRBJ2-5,CASSYTGGGETQYF,TGTGCCAGCAGTTACACCGGGGGGGGAGAGACCCAGTACTTC
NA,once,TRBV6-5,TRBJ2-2,CASSSLYRSTGELFF,TGTGCCAGCAGTTCCCTCTACCGGAGCACCGGGGAGCTGTTTTTT
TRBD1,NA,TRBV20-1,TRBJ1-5,CSARGDRGRWGNQPQHF,TGCAGTGCTAGGGGGGACAGGGGCCGTTGGGGCAATCAGCCCCAGCATTTT
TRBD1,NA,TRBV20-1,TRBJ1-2,CSARPDRAYRYTF,TGCAGTGCTAGACCCGACAGGGCCTATCGCTACACCTTC
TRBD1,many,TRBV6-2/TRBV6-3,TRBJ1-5,CASSLQGLDQPQHF,TGTGCCAGCAGCCTACAGGGGTTGGATCAGCCCCAGCATTTT
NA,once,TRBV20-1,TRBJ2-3,CSASPPGQRSDTQYF,TGCAGTGCCTCCCCTCCGGGCCAACGGTCAGATACGCAGTATTTT
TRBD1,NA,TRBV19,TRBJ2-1,CAIAGQGRNEQFF,TGTGCCATTGCCGGACAGGGGCGCAATGAGCAGTTCTTC
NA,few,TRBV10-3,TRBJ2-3,CAISGSSTDTQYF,TGTGCCATCAGTGGGAGTAGCACAGATACGCAGTATTTT
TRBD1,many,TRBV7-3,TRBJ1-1,CASRPGPTGGLDTEAFF,TGTGCCAGCAGGCCGGGACCGACAGGGGGATTGGACACTGAAGCTTTCTTT
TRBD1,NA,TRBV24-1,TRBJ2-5,CATSDSPGQGTGRTQYF,TGTGCCACCAGTGATTCGCCGGGACAGGGGACCGGGAGGACCCAGTACTTC
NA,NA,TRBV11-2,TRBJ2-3,CASSLLVGASTDTQYF,TGTGCCAGCAGCTTATTGGTCGGGGCGAGCACAGATACGCAGTATTTT